The 22 T cell receptor beta chains reported below all come from one sample, sequenced in a study of PD-1 blockade in classical Hodgkin lymphoma. Time point reported: cycle 4 day 1 (C4D1), after 6 weeks of nivolumab. All patients experienced relapse after autologous stem cell transplantation, and brentuximab vedotin exposure was variable. TCRdb's copy holds only in-frame clones and misses some; the assay was immunoSEQ multiplex PCR. The data hold around 30,000 clones, with roughly 78% observed a single time. This specimen consisted of peripheral blood mononuclear cells (PBMCs), obtained before the fourth cycle of nivolumab. These receptors came from a human donor with classical Hodgkin lymphoma.

This clone was seen once. This chain uses TRBV30 with TRBJ2-2; TRBD1 matches at 7 bases. Germline CDR1 reads GTSNPN; CDR2 reads SVGIG (reference sequence). The CDR3 consists of 16 residues. The V gene end was trimmed by 3 bases and the J gene end by 2 bases; junction bases not matched to a gene: 9. CDR3 amino acids: CAWRKTGTANTGELFF. In nucleotides, the CDR3 is TGTGCCTGGAGGAAGACCGGGACAGCCAACACCGGGGAGCTGTTTTTT. Full variable domain (remainder filled in from reference TRBV30 and TRBJ2-2): SQTIHQWPATLVQPVGSPLSLECTVEGTSNPNLYWYRQAAGRGLQLLFYSVGIGQISSEVPQNLSASRPQDRQFILSSKKLLLSDSGFYLCAWRKTGTANTGELFFGEGSRLTVL.

This clone occurred once. The rearrangement joins TRBV9 to TRBJ1-1; D may be TRBD1 (5 bases). Germline loops: CDR1 SGDLS, CDR2 YYNGEE. The CDR3 has 14 amino acids. V lost 2 bases to trimming and J lost 6 bases, with 14 bases between them. The CDR3 sequence is CASSVGTARPEAFF. The CDR3 DNA follows: TGTGCCAGCAGCGTCGGGACCGCCAGGCCTGAAGCTTTCTTT. The variable domain in full, with the rest retrieved from reference TRBV9 and TRBJ1-1, is DSGVTQTPKHLITATGQRVTLRCSPRSGDLSVYWYQQSLDQGLQFLIQYYNGEERAKGNILERFSAQQFPDLHSELNLSSLELGDSALYFCASSVGTARPEAFFGQGTRLTVV.

This rearrangement joins TRBV19 to TRBJ2-2, with D maybe TRBD1 (6 bases). The CDR3 length is 15 residues. From germline, CDR1 is LNHDA and CDR2 SQIVND (reference sequence). Trimming stripped 5 bases from V and 1 base from J, with 11 bases between. CDR3 residues: CASSVRGQNTGELFF. The CDR3, as DNA: TGTGCCAGTAGTGTTAGGGGACAGAACACCGGGGAGCTGTTTTTT.

The rearrangement links TRBV27 to TRBJ2-3; 10 bases fit TRBD1. Looked up from germline, CDR1 is MNHEY and CDR2 is SMNVEV (reference sequence). CDR3 size: 15 residues. With 6 bases clipped from V and 3 bases from J, the junction kept 6 bases outside the gene matches. As DNA, the CDR3 is TGTGCCAGCAGCCGTGACAGGGGGCAGACAGATACGCAGTATTTT. This sequence encodes CASSRDRGQTDTQYF.

The rearrangement links TRBV27 to TRBJ2-2, with D unresolved. Germline lookup yields CDR1 MNHEY and CDR2 SMNVEV (reference sequence). This CDR3 has 13 amino acids. V lost 2 bases to trimming and J lost 7 bases, with 8 bases between them. The CDR3 nucleotides are TGTGCCAGCAGTTTAGTTTTAGGCGGGGAGCTGTTTTTT. Protein product: CASSLVLGGELFF.

This clone was counted between two and nine times. CDR3 sequence reads: CASRRGSSYGYTF. The DNA of the CDR3 is TGTGCCAGTAGACGCGGTTCGTCCTATGGCTACACCTTC. The chain employs TRBV27 and TRBJ1-2; D is undetermined. CDR1 and CDR2 from the germline V gene are MNHEY and SMNVEV (reference sequence). The V end was cut by 9 bases, the J end by 4 bases, with 15 bases between. The length of the CDR3 is 13 residues.

V is TRBV9 and J is TRBJ1-1, with TRBD1 identical over 7 bases. J was trimmed by 2 bases and V by 5 bases; bases with no gene match: 27. CDR1 is SGDLS and CDR2 is YYNGEE in the germline V gene. This CDR3 comprises 21 residues. The CDR3 spells CASRQATPGQQGMGLNTEAFF. The CDR3 nucleotides read TGTGCCAGCAGACAAGCAACCCCGGGACAGCAGGGTATGGGTCTAAACACTGAAGCTTTCTTT.

The V gene is TRBV6-1, the J gene TRBJ2-2, with D uncertain. CDR3 size: 14 residues. CDR1 is MNHNS and CDR2 is SASEGT in the germline V gene. Trimming left V 2 bases short and J 7 bases short, with 11 bases between. CDR3 sequence reads: CASSEFRWGGELFF. The DNA for the CDR3 is TGTGCCAGCAGTGAATTCCGGTGGGGCGGGGAGCTGTTTTTT.

This clone was picked up one time. The genes are TRBV7-2 and TRBJ2-7, with 8 positions matching TRBD2. CDR1 and CDR2 from the germline V gene are SGHTA and FQGNSA. The CDR3 is 14 amino acids. The V gene end was trimmed by 3 bases and the J gene end by 1 base; junction bases not matched to a gene: 2. CDR3 sequence (DNA): TGTGCCAGCAGCTTGGCGGGAGGTTCCTACGAGCAGTACTTC. Translating it yields CASSLAGGSYEQYF.

This clone was seen a single time. This chain connects TRBV18 to TRBJ1-2; D gene ambiguous. The length of the CDR3 is 14 residues. From germline, CDR1 is KGHSH and CDR2 LQKENI. V lost 2 bases to trimming and J lost 3 bases, with 10 bases between them. The CDR3 sequence: CASSPRTSDYGYTF. The CDR3 DNA reads TGTGCCAGCTCACCAAGGACCTCGGACTATGGCTACACCTTC.

The chain carries TRBV10-3 and TRBJ1-5, with no clear D. Per germline, CDR1 ENHRY and CDR2 SYGVKD. Trimming shortened V by 0 bases and J by 0 bases, and 6 bases separated the two germline ends. CDR3 length: 15 residues. The CDR3 loop reads CAISESADSNQPQHF. The CDR3 DNA follows: TGTGCCATCAGTGAGTCGGCGGATAGCAATCAGCCCCAGCATTTT.

This rearrangement joins TRBV6-6 to TRBJ2-1; 8 nucleotides line up with TRBD2. This CDR3 is 15 amino acids long. After removal of 5 bases from V and 4 bases from J, the junction contained 7 bases not matched to a gene. The V gene's germline CDR1 is MNHNY and CDR2 SVGAGI (reference sequence). CDR3 sequence: CASSNRLAIYNEQFF. In DNA, the CDR3 is TGTGCCAGCAGTAATCGACTAGCGATATACAATGAGCAGTTCTTC.

The chain has TRBV5-6 and TRBJ2-1, with TRBD2 matching over 11 bases. The length of the CDR3 is 15 residues. Trimming at V came to 4 bases and at J to 6 bases, leaving 6 bases not matched to a gene. Germline CDR1 and CDR2: SGHDT and YYEEEE. The CDR3 loop reads CASSIGTSGLNEQFF. For the CDR3, the DNA is TGTGCCAGCAGCATCGGGACTAGCGGCCTCAATGAGCAGTTCTTC.

The rearrangement joins TRBV7-8 to TRBJ1-1, with TRBD1 matching 7 bases. Trimming took 2 bases from V and 2 from J; bases not matched to a gene: 8. CDR1 SGHVS and CDR2 FQNEAQ come from the germline V gene. CDR3 length: 16 amino acids. The CDR3 region has the DNA TGTGCCAGCAGCTTATTAAGGCAGGGGGGAAACACTGAAGCTTTCTTT. Translating gives CASSLLRQGGNTEAFF.

J is TRBJ2-1 and V is TRBV7-9; D unresolved. The CDR3 is 15 amino acids. V dropped 2 bases and J dropped 5 bases, with 13 bases sitting between them. Germline CDR1 is SEHNR and CDR2 is FQNEAQ (reference sequence). Here the CDR3 reads CASSLRSKPDNEQFF. For the CDR3, the DNA is TGTGCCAGCAGCTTACGATCCAAACCCGACAATGAGCAGTTCTTC.

J is TRBJ2-5 and V is TRBV9; TRBD2 agrees at 7 bases. The CDR3 consists of 15 residues. The V and J ends lost 2 bases and 0 bases, in that order; junction bases with no gene match: 4. Germline CDR1 SGDLS, CDR2 YYNGEE. The CDR3 nucleotides read TGTGCCAGCAGCGTGGGGCGGGAGTACCAAGAGACCCAGTACTTC. It translates to CASSVGREYQETQYF.

The gene calls are TRBV6-1 and TRBJ2-5; 10 nucleotides agree with TRBD2. V was clipped by 4 bases and J by 6 bases; unmatched bases: 2. Per the germline V gene, CDR1 is MNHNS and CDR2 is SASEGT. The CDR3 runs to 13 residues. The CDR3 loop is CASSGSGRKTQYF. The CDR3 coding sequence is TGTGCCAGCAGTGGTAGCGGGAGGAAGACCCAGTACTTC.

The chain uses TRBV28 and TRBJ1-2; possibly TRBD1 for D (6 bases). V was cut by 6 bases and J by 7 bases, with 12 bases left in between. The CDR3 runs 12 residues. The germline V gene encodes CDR1 MDHEN and CDR2 SYDVKM. The chain's CDR3 is CASRTGTSGYTF. The DNA for the CDR3 is TGTGCCAGCAGAACCGGGACAAGTGGCTACACCTTC.

The rearrangement links TRBV4-1 to TRBJ2-6; D not certain. Trimming stripped 0 bases from V and 2 bases from J, with 8 bases between. The CDR3 contains 16 residues. Looked up from germline, CDR1 is MGHRA and CDR2 is YSYEKL. The CDR3: CASSQESSAGANVLTF. For the CDR3, the DNA is TGCGCCAGCAGCCAAGAGAGCAGCGCTGGGGCCAACGTCCTGACTTTC.

The genes are TRBV6-5 and TRBJ1-5, with D possibly being TRBD1 (6 bases). V dropped 4 bases and J dropped 3 bases, with 10 bases sitting between them. The CDR3 totals 14 residues. The germline V gene has CDR1 MNHEY and CDR2 SVGAGI. CDR3 coding DNA: TGTGCCAGCAGTTCGGACAGATTCAATCAGCCCCAGCATTTT. This sequence encodes CASSSDRFNQPQHF.

The V gene is TRBV6-1, the J gene TRBJ1-6; D is ambiguous. The germline gives CDR1 MNHNS, CDR2 SASEGT. The CDR3 runs 14 residues. The V end was cut by 7 bases, the J end by 7 bases, with 14 bases between. The CDR3 loop reads CASIGEIRNSPLHF. The CDR3 DNA is TGTGCCAGCATCGGTGAGATCCGAAATTCACCCCTCCACTTT.

V is TRBV18 and J is TRBJ1-1; D is perhaps TRBD1 (6 bases). The CDR3 is made up of 15 amino acids. Germline V lookup: CDR1 KGHSH, CDR2 LQKENI. Trimming shortened V by 0 bases and J by 4 bases, and 12 bases separated the two germline ends. CDR3 sequence (DNA): TGTGCCAGCTCACCACCAGGGGGAATGATCACTGAAGCTTTCTTT. Amino acid sequence: CASSPPGGMITEAFF.